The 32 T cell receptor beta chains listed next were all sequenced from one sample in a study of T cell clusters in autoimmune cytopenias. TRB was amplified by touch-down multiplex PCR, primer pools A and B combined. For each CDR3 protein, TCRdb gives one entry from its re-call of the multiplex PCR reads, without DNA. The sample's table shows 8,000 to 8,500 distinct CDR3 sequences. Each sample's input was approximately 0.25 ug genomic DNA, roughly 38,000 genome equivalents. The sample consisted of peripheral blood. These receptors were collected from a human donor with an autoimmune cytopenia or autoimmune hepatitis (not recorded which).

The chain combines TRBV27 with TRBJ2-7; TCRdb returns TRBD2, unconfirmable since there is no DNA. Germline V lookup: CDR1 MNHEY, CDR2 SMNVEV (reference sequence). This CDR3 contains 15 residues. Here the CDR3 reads CASSRTSGRRYEQYF.

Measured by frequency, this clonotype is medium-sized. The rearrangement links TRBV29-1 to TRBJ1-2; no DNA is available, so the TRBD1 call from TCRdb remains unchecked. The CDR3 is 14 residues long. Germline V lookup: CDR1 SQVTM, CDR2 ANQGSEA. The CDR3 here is CSVEEKGGYYGYTF. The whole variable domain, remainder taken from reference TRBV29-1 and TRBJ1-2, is SAVISQKPSRDICQRGTSLTIQCQVDSQVTMMFWYRQQPGQSLTLIATANQGSEATYESGFVIDKFPISRPNLTFSTLTVSNMSPEDSSIYLCSVEEKGGYYGYTFGSGTRLTVV.

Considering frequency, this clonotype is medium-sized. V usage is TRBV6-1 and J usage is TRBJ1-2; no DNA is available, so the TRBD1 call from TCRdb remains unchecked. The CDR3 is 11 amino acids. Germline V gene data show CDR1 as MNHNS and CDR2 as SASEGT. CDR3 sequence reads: CASSHQGGYTF.

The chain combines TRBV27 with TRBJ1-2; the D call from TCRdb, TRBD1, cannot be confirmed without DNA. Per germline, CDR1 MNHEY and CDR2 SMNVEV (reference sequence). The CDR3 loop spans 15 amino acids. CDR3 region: CASSLLMGQGNGYTF.

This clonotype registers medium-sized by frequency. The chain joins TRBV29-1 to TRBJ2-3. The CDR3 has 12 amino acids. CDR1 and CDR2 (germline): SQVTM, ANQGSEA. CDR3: CSVEGFTDTQYF.

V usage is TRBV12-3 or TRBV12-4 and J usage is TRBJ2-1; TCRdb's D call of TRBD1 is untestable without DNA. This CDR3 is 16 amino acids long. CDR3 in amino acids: CASSTPGGPNYNEQFF.

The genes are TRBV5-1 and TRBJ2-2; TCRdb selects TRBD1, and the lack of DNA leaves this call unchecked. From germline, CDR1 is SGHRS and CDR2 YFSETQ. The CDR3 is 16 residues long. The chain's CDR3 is CASSLRGWRRTGELFF.

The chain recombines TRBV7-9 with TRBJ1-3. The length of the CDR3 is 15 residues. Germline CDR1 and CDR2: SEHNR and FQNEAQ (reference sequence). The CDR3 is CASSLIGASGNTIYF.

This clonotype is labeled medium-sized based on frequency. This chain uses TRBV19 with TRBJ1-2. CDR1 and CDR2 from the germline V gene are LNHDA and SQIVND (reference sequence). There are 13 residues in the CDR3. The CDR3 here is CASRGSLNYGYTF.

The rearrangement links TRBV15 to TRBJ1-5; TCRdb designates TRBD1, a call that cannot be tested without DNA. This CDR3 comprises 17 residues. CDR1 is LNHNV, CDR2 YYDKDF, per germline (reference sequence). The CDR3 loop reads CATSRAGWDLSNQPQHF.

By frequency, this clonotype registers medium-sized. CDR3 residues: CASSRDVSNQPQHF. V is TRBV18 and J is TRBJ1-5; with no DNA, the TCRdb D assignment of TRBD1 cannot be verified. The CDR3 is 14 residues long. Germline V gene lookup returns CDR1 KGHSH and CDR2 LQKENI.

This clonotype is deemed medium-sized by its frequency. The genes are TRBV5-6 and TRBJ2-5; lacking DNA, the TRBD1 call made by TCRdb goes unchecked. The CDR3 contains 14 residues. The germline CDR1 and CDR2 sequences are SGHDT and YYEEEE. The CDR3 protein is CASSQGGAGETQYF.

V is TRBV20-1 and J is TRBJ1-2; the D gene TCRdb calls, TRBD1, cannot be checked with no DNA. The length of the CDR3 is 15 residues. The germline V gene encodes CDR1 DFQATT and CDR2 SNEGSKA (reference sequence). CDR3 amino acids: CSASRWVREGHGYTF.

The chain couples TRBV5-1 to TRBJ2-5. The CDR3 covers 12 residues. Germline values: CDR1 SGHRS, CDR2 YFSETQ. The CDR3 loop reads CASSRDQETQYF.

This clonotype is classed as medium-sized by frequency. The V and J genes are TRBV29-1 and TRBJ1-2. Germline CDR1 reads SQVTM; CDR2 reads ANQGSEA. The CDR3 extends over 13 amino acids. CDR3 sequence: CSVGSATNYGYTF.

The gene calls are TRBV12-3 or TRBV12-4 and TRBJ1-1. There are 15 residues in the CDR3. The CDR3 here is CASSPLGGSGTEAFF.

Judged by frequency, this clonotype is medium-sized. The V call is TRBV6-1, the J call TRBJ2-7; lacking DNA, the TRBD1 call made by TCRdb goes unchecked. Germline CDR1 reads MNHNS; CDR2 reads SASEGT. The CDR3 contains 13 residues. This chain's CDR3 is CASPRPGAYEQYF.

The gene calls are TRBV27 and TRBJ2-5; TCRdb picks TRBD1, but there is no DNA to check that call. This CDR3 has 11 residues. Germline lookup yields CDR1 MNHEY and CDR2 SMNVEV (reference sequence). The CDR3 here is CASSRQETQYF.

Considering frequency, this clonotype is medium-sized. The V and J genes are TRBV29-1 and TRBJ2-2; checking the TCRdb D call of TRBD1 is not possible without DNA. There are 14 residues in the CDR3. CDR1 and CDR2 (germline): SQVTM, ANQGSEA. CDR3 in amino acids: CSAPGGQGTGELFF.

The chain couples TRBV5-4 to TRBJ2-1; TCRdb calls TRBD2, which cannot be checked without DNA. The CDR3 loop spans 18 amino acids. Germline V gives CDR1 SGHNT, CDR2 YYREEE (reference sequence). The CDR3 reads CASSPGSEGLAGVTEQFF.

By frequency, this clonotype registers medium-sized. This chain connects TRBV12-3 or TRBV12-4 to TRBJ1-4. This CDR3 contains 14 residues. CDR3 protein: CASSFVAGDEKLFF.

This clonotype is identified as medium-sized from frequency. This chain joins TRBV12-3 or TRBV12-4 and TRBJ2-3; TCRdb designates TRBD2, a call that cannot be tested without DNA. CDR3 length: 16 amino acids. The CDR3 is CASRSGTSGVLDTQYF.

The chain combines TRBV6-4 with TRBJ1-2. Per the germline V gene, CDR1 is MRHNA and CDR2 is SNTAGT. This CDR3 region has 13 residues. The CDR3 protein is CASSRDFNGGYTF.

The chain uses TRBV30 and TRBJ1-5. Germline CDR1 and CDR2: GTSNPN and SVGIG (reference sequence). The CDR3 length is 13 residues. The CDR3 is CAWSVRRNQPQHF.

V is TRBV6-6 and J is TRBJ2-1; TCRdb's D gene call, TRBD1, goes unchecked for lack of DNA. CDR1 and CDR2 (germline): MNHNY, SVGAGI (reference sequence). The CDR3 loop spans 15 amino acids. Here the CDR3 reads CASSYSGGQANEQFF.

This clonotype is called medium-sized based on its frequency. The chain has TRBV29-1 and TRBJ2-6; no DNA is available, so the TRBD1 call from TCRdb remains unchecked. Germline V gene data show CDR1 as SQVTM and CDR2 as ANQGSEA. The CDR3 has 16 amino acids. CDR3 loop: CSVAGTGGSGANVLTF.

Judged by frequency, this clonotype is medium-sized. CDR3 loop: CASKARASGANVLTF. The chain recombines TRBV19 with TRBJ2-6; TCRdb calls TRBD2, which cannot be checked without DNA. Germline values: CDR1 LNHDA, CDR2 SQIVND (reference sequence). The CDR3 sequence is 15 residues long.

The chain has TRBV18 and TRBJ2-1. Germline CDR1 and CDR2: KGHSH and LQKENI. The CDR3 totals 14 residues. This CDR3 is CASSPEGGNFEQFF. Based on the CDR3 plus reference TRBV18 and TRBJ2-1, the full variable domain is NAGVMQNPRHLVRRRGQEARLRCSPMKGHSHVYWYRQLPEEGLKFMVYLQKENIIDESGMPKERFSAEFPKEGPSILRIQQVVRGDSAAYFCASSPEGGNFEQFFGPGTRLTVL.

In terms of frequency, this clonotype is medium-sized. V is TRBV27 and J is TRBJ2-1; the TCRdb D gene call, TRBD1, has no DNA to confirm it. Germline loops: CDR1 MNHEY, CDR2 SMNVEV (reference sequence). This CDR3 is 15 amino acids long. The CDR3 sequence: CASSPGTHQHNEQFF.

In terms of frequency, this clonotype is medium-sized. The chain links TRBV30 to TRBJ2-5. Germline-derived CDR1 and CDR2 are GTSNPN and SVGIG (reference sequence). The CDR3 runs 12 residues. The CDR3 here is CAWSVNWETQYF.

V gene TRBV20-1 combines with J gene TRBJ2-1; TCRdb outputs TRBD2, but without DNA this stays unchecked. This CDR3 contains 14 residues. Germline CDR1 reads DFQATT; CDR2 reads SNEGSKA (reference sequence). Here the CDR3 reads CSAPGGRVSNEQFF.

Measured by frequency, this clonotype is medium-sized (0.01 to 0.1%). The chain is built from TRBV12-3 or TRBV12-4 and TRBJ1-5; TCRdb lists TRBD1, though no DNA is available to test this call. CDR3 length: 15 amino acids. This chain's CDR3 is CASQGQIYSNQPQHF.